This T cell receptor beta chain is from a study of cytomegalovirus exposure and HLA in healthy donors. CDR1 SGHTA and CDR2 FQGTGA come from the germline V gene. The junction had 3 bases not matched to a gene; V was cut back by 5 bases and J by 7 bases. This CDR3 has 13 residues. Primers for the PCR totalled 60 Vbeta and 13 Jbeta. The assay was immunoSEQ multiplex PCR, and TCRdb's table has in-frame clones only and misses some. Of around 200,000 clones in the sample, roughly 84% were seen once. The chain recombines TRBV7-3 with TRBJ2-5; 11 bases align to TRBD2. The specimen was PBMCs. The source of this sequence is a girl under 18 in good health and CMV-seronegative. The CDR3 reads CASSTGTSGTQYF. DNA for the CDR3: TGTGCCAGCAGCACCGGGACTAGCGGGACCCAGTACTTC.